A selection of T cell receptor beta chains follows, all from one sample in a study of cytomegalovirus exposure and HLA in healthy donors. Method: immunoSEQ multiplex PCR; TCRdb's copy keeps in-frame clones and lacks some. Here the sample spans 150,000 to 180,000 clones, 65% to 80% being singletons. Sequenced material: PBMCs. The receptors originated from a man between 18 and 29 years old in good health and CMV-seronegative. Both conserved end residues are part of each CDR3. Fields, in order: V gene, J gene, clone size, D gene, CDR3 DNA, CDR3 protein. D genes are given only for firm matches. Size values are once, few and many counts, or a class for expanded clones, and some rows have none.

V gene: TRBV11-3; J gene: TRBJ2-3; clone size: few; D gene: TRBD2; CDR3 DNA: TGTGCCAGCAGCGGCGGGGGTAGCACAGATACGCAGTATTTT; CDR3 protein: CASSGGGSTDTQYF
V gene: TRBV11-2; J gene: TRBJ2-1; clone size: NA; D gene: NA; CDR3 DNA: TGTGCCAGCAGCGCGCAAACTTCTGACTCCTACAATGAGCAGTTCTTC; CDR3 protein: CASSAQTSDSYNEQFF
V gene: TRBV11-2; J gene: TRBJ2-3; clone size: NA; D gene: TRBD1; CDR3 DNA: TGTGCCAGCAGCTTAGGAGACAGGGCGACAGATACGCAGTATTTT; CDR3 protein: CASSLGDRATDTQYF
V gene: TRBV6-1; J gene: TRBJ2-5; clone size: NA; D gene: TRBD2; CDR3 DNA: TGTGCCAGCAGTGAAGGAGCGGGGGTGGGCGAAGAGACCCAGTACTTC; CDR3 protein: CASSEGAGVGEETQYF
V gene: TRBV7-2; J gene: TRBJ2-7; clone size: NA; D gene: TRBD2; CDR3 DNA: TGTGCCAGCAGCTTAGTCGCGGGAGGGAAGATTTACGAGCAGTACTTC; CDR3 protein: CASSLVAGGKIYEQYF
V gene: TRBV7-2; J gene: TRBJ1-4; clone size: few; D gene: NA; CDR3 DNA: TGTGCCAGCGAGGGTAGAGATGAAAAACTGTTTTTT; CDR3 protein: CASEGRDEKLFF
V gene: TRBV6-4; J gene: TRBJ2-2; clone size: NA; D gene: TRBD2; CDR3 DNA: TGTGCCAGCCAACTCAGAGCGGGGGGCACCGGGGAGCTGTTTTTT; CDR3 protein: CASQLRAGGTGELFF
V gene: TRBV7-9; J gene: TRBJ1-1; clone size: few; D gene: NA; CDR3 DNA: TGTGCCAGCAGCTTACATCAGGGGAACACTGAAGCTTTCTTT; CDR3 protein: CASSLHQGNTEAFF
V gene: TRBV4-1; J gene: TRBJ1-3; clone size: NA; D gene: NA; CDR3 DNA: TGCGCCAGCAGCCAAGGGACAGCTATCTCTGGAAACACCATATATTTT; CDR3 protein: CASSQGTAISGNTIYF
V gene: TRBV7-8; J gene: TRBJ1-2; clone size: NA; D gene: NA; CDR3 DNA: TGTGCCAGCAGAATTCTGCAGGGGAACTATGGCTACACCTTC; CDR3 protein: CASRILQGNYGYTF
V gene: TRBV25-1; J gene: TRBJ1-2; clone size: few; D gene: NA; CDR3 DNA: TGTGCCAGCAGTGCCGGGGGATATGGCTACACCTTC; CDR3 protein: CASSAGGYGYTF
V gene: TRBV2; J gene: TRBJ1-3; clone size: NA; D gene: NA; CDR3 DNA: TGTGCCAGCAGGCTGGGAGTGGACCCTGGAAACACCATATATTTT; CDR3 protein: CASRLGVDPGNTIYF
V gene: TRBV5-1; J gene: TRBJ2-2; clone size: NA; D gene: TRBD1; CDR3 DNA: TGCGCCAGCAGTTTTTACGGGACAGGGGGCGATAACGGGGAGCTGTTTTTT; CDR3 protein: CASSFYGTGGDNGELFF
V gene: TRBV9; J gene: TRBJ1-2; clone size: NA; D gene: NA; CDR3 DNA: TGTGCCAGCAGCTCACCGGGTCGAGGCTACACCTTC; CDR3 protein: CASSSPGRGYTF
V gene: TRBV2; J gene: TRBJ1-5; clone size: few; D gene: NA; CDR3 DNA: TGTGCCAGCAGTGATACGGGGAGATTATCTCAGCCCCAGCATTTT; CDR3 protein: CASSDTGRLSQPQHF
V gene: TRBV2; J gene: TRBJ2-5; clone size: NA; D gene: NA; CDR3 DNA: TGTGCCAGCAGGAGCCAAGAGACCCAGTACTTC; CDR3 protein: CASRSQETQYF